The 14 T cell receptor beta chains given below trace back to one sample, sequenced in a study of regulatory T cells in long-lasting Graves disease. CDR3 regions were amplified by Arm-PCR using iRepertoire HTBI primers to build TCR beta libraries. TCRdb itself ran the multiplex PCR reads through MiXCR, one entry per CDR3 protein. The table includes 600,000 to 800,000 distinct CDR3 sequences, 25% to 35% detected once. Time point indicated: persistent/refractory GD, antithyroid drugs over 5 years with positive TRAb. Extracted RNA from PBMCs served as the source of the TCR library. This specimen was peripheral blood mononuclear cells (PBMCs), taken when the disease was refractory, from a patient treated with antithyroid drugs. These receptors all come from a female donor with Graves disease.

This clonotype showed up just a few times. The gene calls are TRBV12-3 or TRBV12-4 and TRBJ2-2; 10 bases align to TRBD2. V shed 11 bases and J 5 bases; nucleotides not matched to a gene: 5. The CDR3 spans 13 residues. CDR3 sequence: CAGSSGSTGELFF. The CDR3 coding sequence is TGTGCCGGCTCTAGCGGGAGTACCGGGGAGCTGTTTTTT.

The V gene is TRBV28, the J gene TRBJ2-7; 8 bases align to TRBD2. J lost 0 bases, V lost 6 bases, and 10 bases had no gene match. Germline V lookup: CDR1 MDHEN, CDR2 SYDVKM. The CDR3 has 16 amino acids. CDR3 protein: CASSHGSSGGSYEQYF. CDR3 bases: TGTGCCAGCAGCCATGGGTCGAGCGGGGGCTCCTACGAGCAGTACTTC.

This clonotype was counted only a few times. This chain joins TRBV19 and TRBJ2-5; 8 nucleotides align to TRBD1. The germline V gene has CDR1 LNHDA and CDR2 SQIVND (reference sequence). The V and J ends lost 4 bases and 5 bases, in that order; junction bases with no gene match: 9. This CDR3 has 15 amino acids. CDR3 sequence reads: CASSTPTGGGETQYF. The CDR3 DNA reads TGTGCCAGTAGTACCCCCACAGGGGGAGGCGAGACCCAGTACTTC.

V usage is TRBV29-1 and J usage is TRBJ2-3; D is uncertain. V lost 7 bases and J lost 0, with 14 bases in between. Germline V gene sequence: CDR1 SQVTM, CDR2 ANQGSEA. The length of the CDR3 is 14 residues. The DNA for the CDR3 is TGCAGCGCCCTTCCAGCGCAGAGCACAGATACGCAGTATTTT. Residues: CSALPAQSTDTQYF.

This clonotype was observed a handful of times. The chain couples TRBV20-1 to TRBJ2-7; TRBD2 aligns across 14 bases. The V and J ends lost 2 bases and 6 bases, in that order; junction bases with no gene match: 6. The CDR3 runs to 15 residues. The V gene's germline CDR1 is DFQATT and CDR2 SNEGSKA (reference sequence). The DNA of the CDR3 is TGCAGTGCTAGAAGTGGGACTAGCGGGAGTCTCGAGCAGTACTTC. This encodes CSARSGTSGSLEQYF.

This chain joins TRBV20-1 and TRBJ2-1, with 14 nucleotides matching TRBD2. The V gene's germline CDR1 is DFQATT and CDR2 SNEGSKA (reference sequence). The CDR3 contains 16 residues. With 3 bases clipped from V and 0 bases from J, the junction kept 1 base outside the gene matches. The CDR3 protein is CSARTSGRASYNEQFF. The CDR3 coding sequence is TGCAGTGCTAGGACTAGCGGGAGGGCCTCCTACAATGAGCAGTTCTTC.

This clonotype has a count of ten or more. This chain uses TRBV2 with TRBJ1-1, with unresolved D. Germline V lookup: CDR1 SNHLY, CDR2 FYNNEI. The CDR3 length is 13 residues. Trimming removed 6 bases from V and 4 bases from J, with 12 bases in between. CDR3 residues: CASSARLGTEAFF. The CDR3 DNA follows: TGTGCCAGCAGCGCCAGGTTGGGCACTGAAGCTTTCTTT.

This clonotype has a count of ten or more. The chain is built from TRBV6-1 and TRBJ1-1, with 8 bases identical to TRBD1. There are 11 residues in the CDR3. The ends lost 9 bases at V and 7 bases at J; junction bases unmatched: 4. CDR1 is MNHNS, CDR2 SASEGT, per germline. The CDR3 protein is CASQGAGEAFF. CDR3 DNA sequence: TGTGCCAGTCAGGGGGCCGGTGAAGCTTTCTTT.

This clonotype was counted at least ten times. V is TRBV12-3 or TRBV12-4 and J is TRBJ1-1, with 8 bases aligning to TRBD1. The CDR3 length is 16 residues. V lost 5 bases and J lost 5; bases outside the gene matches: 13. In DNA form, the CDR3 reads TGTGCCAGCAGTCCCGGGGCAGGGGGCGCGGTTACTGAAGCTTTCTTT. Translating gives CASSPGAGGAVTEAFF.

The chain recombines TRBV7-9 with TRBJ2-7; 9 bases are shared with TRBD1. The CDR3 sequence is 16 residues long. Trimming cost V 4 bases and J 4 bases; bases outside gene matches: 11. Looked up from germline, CDR1 is SEHNR and CDR2 is FQNEAQ (reference sequence). CDR3 sequence (DNA): TGTGCCAGCAGCTCACCTACAGGGGGCCGATCGTACGAGCAGTACTTC. This codes for CASSSPTGGRSYEQYF.

J is TRBJ1-2 and V is TRBV7-9; 8 bases agree with TRBD1. This CDR3 has 16 amino acids. With V trimmed by 3 bases and J by 3 bases, 9 bases remained unmatched. CDR1 and CDR2 (germline): SEHNR, FQNEAQ (reference sequence). CDR3 in amino acids: CASSFPRTGQHYGYTF. CDR3 nucleotide sequence: TGTGCCAGCAGCTTCCCTAGGACAGGGCAACACTATGGCTACACCTTC.

This clonotype was observed at least ten times. J is TRBJ2-7 and V is TRBV15; D is perhaps TRBD2 (6 bases). The V and J ends lost 0 bases and 2 bases respectively, with 17 bases between them. The CDR3 consists of 17 residues. CDR1 is LNHNV and CDR2 is YYDKDF in the germline V gene (reference sequence). Here the CDR3 reads CATSREGGRRPPYEQYF. The DNA of the CDR3 is TGTGCCACCAGCAGAGAAGGAGGGCGGAGGCCTCCCTACGAGCAGTACTTC.

Notes on this clonotype: Relative to the germline gene, one junction end is altered; a read error may explain this. The chain employs TRBV5-1 and TRBJ2-3; no firm D call. The CDR3 runs to 13 residues. The germline gives CDR1 SGHRS, CDR2 YFSETQ. Here the CDR3 reads CASSRQVPDTQYF. CDR3 coding DNA: TGTGCCAGCTCCCGTCAAGTCCCAGATACGCAGTATTTT.

V is TRBV20-1 and J is TRBJ1-1; D is possibly TRBD1 (5 bases). CDR3 length: 12 amino acids. Germline values: CDR1 DFQATT, CDR2 SNEGSKA (reference sequence). The ends were cut back, 6 bases at V and 11 bases at J, with 19 bases in the middle. The CDR3 region is CSAQDTIVGAFF. Written as DNA, the CDR3 is TGCAGTGCACAGGACACTATCGTAGGGGCTTTCTTT.